This record concerns one T cell receptor (beta chain) sequence. Its antigen is still unknown. V was pared by 0 bases and J by 6 bases, with 12 bases between. From germline, CDR1 is MGHRA and CDR2 YSYEKL. The CDR3 spans 14 residues. These data are taken from a study of shared clonotypes between healthy human individuals. Whole-study context: The cohort comprised a couple of women and a few men. Their ages spanned 18 to 49 years. Three CD4 naive, three CD4 memory, two CD8 naive and one CD8 memory plate were used per donor.

The study, taken as a whole, reports: The study found about 5% of naive CD4 clonotypes shared across several donors. Non-shared clonotypes were found to have lower generation probabilities than the clonotypes that were shared by all four of the sorted-subset donors.

Generated by immunoSEQ multiplex PCR, the TCRdb table keeps only in-frame clones and is missing some. The data contain some 2,100,000 clones, about 94% of them singletons. The chain has TRBV4-1 and TRBJ2-7; D uncertain. Sequenced material: naive CD4+ T cells sorted from blood. As to subset: CD45RA+ positively selected. The receptor's source is a man between 18 and 35 years old in good health. The CDR3 region is CASSQESGFREQYF. In nucleotides, the CDR3 is TGCGCCAGCAGCCAAGAATCGGGCTTCCGCGAGCAGTACTTC.